A selection of T cell receptor beta chains follows, all from one sample in a study of control samples from healthy donors and cancer patients. Generated by immunoSEQ multiplex PCR, the TCRdb table keeps only in-frame clones and is missing some. Of about 160,000 clones listed, approximately 94% are singletons. The material sequenced was blood. These receptors came from a woman aged 40 to 50 in good health. Both conserved end residues are trimmed from each CDR3. Fields, in order: clone size, V gene, CDR3 protein. The size of a clone is reported for some rows only, either as once, few or many, or as a class for expanded clones.

- | TRBV27 | ASSLDGRRGYT
- | TRBV25-1 | ASTGRVPNYEQY
- | TRBV6-5 | ASRRGQGSYEQY
once | TRBV6-5 | ASRTGGVSNYGYT
- | TRBV9 | ASSAQVGQNTGELF
- | TRBV2 | ASSGKRGSYEQY
- | TRBV5-4 | ASSLGRSDHTEAF
- | TRBV13 | ASSLSGGRAKNIQY
- | TRBV14 | ASSRSRTGESYGYT
- | TRBV5-4 | ASSLGPNQPQH
- | TRBV11-2 | ASSRGGNHGNTIY
- | TRBV21-1 | ASTCNPLGYGYT
- | TRBV5-5 | ASSFRREGGYT
once | TRBV27 | ASSLNQQTIYGYT
- | TRBV7-8 | ASSLRLAGVFEQF
- | TRBV5-4 | ASSLDESPLH